These 10 T cell receptor beta chains share one sample of origin, sequenced in a study of T-cell memory formation after mild COVID-19. TCRdb re-called the 5' RACE reads with MiXCR, one entry per CDR3 protein. Of roughly 620,000 distinct CDR3 sequences in the sample, approximately 18% were seen once. Material for sequencing was PBMCs or a T cell subset sorted from them (not recorded which). These receptors originate from an adult woman who had mild COVID-19 (a few samples of this study predate the infection). Cell type and time point are not known.

The chain links TRBV12-3 or TRBV12-4 to TRBJ2-5, with 10 bases identical to TRBD1. Trimming at V came to 5 bases and at J to 1 base, leaving 4 bases not matched to a gene. The CDR3 totals 15 residues. The CDR3 nucleotides are TGTGCCAGCAGTCCTGGACAGGGGGTCCAAGAGACCCAGTACTTC. Amino acids: CASSPGQGVQETQYF.

The rearrangement uses TRBV3-1 and TRBJ1-2; no definite D call. CDR1 and CDR2 from the germline V gene are LGHDT and YNNKEL (reference sequence). Trimming shortened V by 2 bases and J by 4 bases, and 11 bases separated the two germline ends. The CDR3 runs 14 residues. CDR3 nucleotide sequence: TGTGCCAGCAGCCAACTAGAGGGAGTCTATGGCTACACCTTC. Amino acids: CASSQLEGVYGYTF.

This clonotype has just a few counts. The V call is TRBV6-1, the J call TRBJ1-6, with D perhaps TRBD1 (6 bases). CDR1 MNHNS and CDR2 SASEGT come from the germline V gene. The CDR3 is 15 residues long. The V and J ends lost 7 bases and 9 bases respectively, with 19 bases between them. CDR3 region: CASITGQLSGSPLHF. The CDR3 nucleotides read TGTGCCAGCATAACAGGGCAGTTATCGGGTTCACCCCTCCACTTT.

The V gene is TRBV4-1, the J gene TRBJ1-3; D is uncertain. V gave up 10 bases and J gave up 0 bases, with 4 bases separating them. Germline assignment: CDR1 MGHRA and CDR2 YSYEKL. CDR3 length equals 11 residues. This CDR3 is CATRSGNTIYF. CDR3 nucleotide sequence: TGCGCCACCCGCTCTGGAAACACCATATATTTT.

The rearrangement uses TRBV3-1 and TRBJ2-5; TRBD2 aligns across 13 bases. J gave up 5 bases and V 4 bases, and 4 bases lay outside the gene matches. There are 15 residues in the CDR3. Per the germline V gene, CDR1 is LGHDT and CDR2 is YNNKEL (reference sequence). DNA for the CDR3: TGTGCCAGCAGCCCACTAGCGGGGGGGCCCGAGACCCAGTACTTC. It yields the protein CASSPLAGGPETQYF.

This clonotype showed up many times. The CDR3 here is CASSFKAGKGNTGELFF. CDR3 DNA sequence: TGTGCCAGCAGCTTTAAGGCCGGCAAGGGAAACACCGGGGAGCTGTTTTTT. This chain links TRBV5-4 with TRBJ2-2, with D unclear. The CDR3 has 17 residues. The V and J ends lost 2 bases and 2 bases respectively, with 16 bases between them. CDR1 and CDR2 (germline): SGHNT, YYREEE (reference sequence).

V usage is TRBV6-5 and J usage is TRBJ1-1, with D possibly being TRBD1 (5 bases). The CDR3 length is 14 residues. V was trimmed by 6 bases and J by 0 bases, leaving 11 bases between them. CDR1 is MNHEY, CDR2 SVGAGI, per germline. CDR3 sequence (DNA): TGTGCCAGCAGCAATGGGGGGGTGAACACTGAAGCTTTCTTT. Translated: CASSNGGVNTEAFF.

The table lists this clonotype with a count of one. The rearrangement uses TRBV10-3 and TRBJ1-2, with D unresolved. V lost 2 bases and J 4 bases, leaving 8 bases between the germline ends. Germline CDR1 ENHRY, CDR2 SYGVKD. This CDR3 contains 13 residues. CDR3 residues: CAISETSFYGYTF. The CDR3 DNA follows: TGTGCCATCAGTGAGACCAGCTTCTATGGCTACACCTTC.

The chain is built from TRBV30 and TRBJ2-2, with D possibly TRBD1 on 5 matching bases. Germline V gene sequence: CDR1 GTSNPN, CDR2 SVGIG (reference sequence). CDR3 length equals 14 residues. Trimming pared 5 bases from V and 2 bases from J, leaving 12 bases between. The CDR3 loop reads CAWDSLGNTGELFF. The DNA for the CDR3 is TGTGCCTGGGACAGCCTTGGTAACACCGGGGAGCTGTTTTTT.

The chain links TRBV5-5 to TRBJ2-5; 7 bases map to TRBD1. The V gene's germline CDR1 is SGHKS and CDR2 YYEKEE (reference sequence). V was clipped by 0 bases and J by 3 bases; unmatched bases: 5. The CDR3 is 15 residues long. The CDR3 coding sequence is TGTGCCAGCAGCTTGGCAGGGACAGATAAAGAGACCCAGTACTTC. Its protein is CASSLAGTDKETQYF. The full variable domain, with the rest looked up from reference TRBV5-5 and TRBJ2-5, is DAGVTQSPTHLIKTRGQQVTLRCSPISGHKSVSWYQQVLGQGPQFIFQYYEKEERGRGNFPDRFSARQFPNYSSELNVNALLLGDSALYLCASSLAGTDKETQYFGPGTRLLVL.